The clone carrying this T cell receptor (beta chain) is a singleton in its sample. This entry is derived from a study of blood T cell repertoires in COVID-19. Study context: T cells, B-cell-depleted T cells, or PBMCs provided the cDNA or gDNA that served as material.

Source study methods: Counts of nucleated cells, estimated from reference gene primer amplification, were obtained. TCRdb's copy holds only in-frame clones and misses some; the assay was immunoSEQ multiplex PCR. From that table come the V and J calls and clone size; the DNA was used to work out D and trimming. The sample has a few hundred thousand clones, around 89% seen once; the top ten hold roughly 1.2%. All recovered Cohort 3 donors got two negative PCRs, got clearance, or saw symptom resolution. Material for sequencing was PBMCs or T cells enriched from blood (not recorded which). The receptor comes from a woman younger than 30 who had recovered from COVID-19.

Here the CDR3 DNA reads TGTGCCAGCTCCTACCAAAGAGGAGAAGAGACCCAGTACTTC. This codes for CASSYQRGEETQYF. V gene TRBV18 combines with J gene TRBJ2-5; D gene ambiguous. V lost 6 bases and J 3 bases, leaving 14 bases between the germline ends. Germline CDR1 KGHSH, CDR2 LQKENI. The CDR3 runs to 14 residues.